These 32 T cell receptor beta chains were all obtained from the same sample, sequenced in a study of blood T cell repertoires in COVID-19. Some clones are missing from TCRdb's copy, which holds only in-frame ones; the method was immunoSEQ multiplex PCR. This table has under 300,000 clones, 88% appearing once. Sequenced: PBMCs or T cells enriched from blood (not recorded which). The receptors stem from a woman aged 55 to 70 in a cohort exposed to, infected with or recovered from COVID-19 (not recorded which).

This clone was picked up one time. This chain joins TRBV7-2 and TRBJ2-2, with 9 bases identical to TRBD2. The junction had 3 bases not matched to a gene; V was cut back by 5 bases and J by 2 bases. The CDR3 totals 15 residues. Germline lookup yields CDR1 SGHTA and CDR2 FQGNSA. CDR3 sequence reads: CASSRTSANTGELFF. Here the CDR3 DNA reads TGTGCCAGCAGCCGGACTAGCGCAAACACCGGGGAGCTGTTTTTT.

The J gene is TRBJ1-1, the V gene TRBV30; D not certain. Trimming stripped 2 bases from V and 7 bases from J, with 11 bases between. CDR1 is GTSNPN and CDR2 is SVGIG in the germline V gene (reference sequence). CDR3 length equals 12 residues. The CDR3 bases are TGTGCCTGGAGTCCTCGACGGGATGAAGCTTTCTTT. Amino acid sequence: CAWSPRRDEAFF.

The V gene is TRBV28, the J gene TRBJ1-3; D might be TRBD1 (5 bases). The CDR3 runs to 17 residues. V was clipped by 5 bases and J by 0 bases, with 17 bases between them. Germline loops: CDR1 MDHEN, CDR2 SYDVKM. The CDR3, as DNA: TGTGCCAGCAGTGGGTGGGGCGGAGGGAGCTCTGGAAACACCATATATTTT. Translation gives CASSGWGGGSSGNTIYF.

The CDR3 DNA reads TGTGCCAGCAGTGGCCAGGGGGACTATGGCTACACCTTC. Its protein is CASSGQGDYGYTF. The chain links TRBV12-3 or TRBV12-4 to TRBJ1-2; 7 bases map to TRBD1. The CDR3 is made up of 13 amino acids. After removal of 5 bases from V and 3 bases from J, the junction contained 3 bases not matched to a gene.

The rearrangement joins TRBV29-1 to TRBJ2-1; D possibly corresponds to TRBD2 (6 bases). Germline CDR1 SQVTM, CDR2 ANQGSEA. This CDR3 has 15 amino acids. V shed 6 bases and J shed 5 bases, with 20 bases lying between them. The CDR3 DNA reads as TGCAGCGTCCACCGTTGGGGGGAGGTCGACAATGAGCAGTTCTTC. This sequence encodes CSVHRWGEVDNEQFF.

The gene calls are TRBV28 and TRBJ2-1; tentative D call: TRBD2 (5 bases). The CDR3 extends over 14 amino acids. The germline CDR1 and CDR2 sequences are MDHEN and SYDVKM. Trimming removed 2 bases from V and 6 bases from J, with 11 bases in between. As DNA, the CDR3 is TGTGCCAGCAGTTTACGGACTGGTCGCAATGAGCAGTTCTTC. It encodes CASSLRTGRNEQFF.

The V gene is TRBV19, the J gene TRBJ2-1; D is perhaps TRBD1 or TRBD2 (10 bases each). V gave up 4 bases and J gave up 3 bases, with 25 bases separating them. From germline, CDR1 is LNHDA and CDR2 SQIVND (reference sequence). CDR3 length: 19 residues. The CDR3 reads CASSKTGGAGTSVYNEQFF. CDR3 nucleotide sequence: TGTGCCAGTAGTAAGACAGGGGGCGCTGGGACTAGCGTCTACAATGAGCAGTTCTTC.

The gene calls are TRBV2 and TRBJ1-1, with D perhaps matching TRBD1 (6 bases). Trimming took off 6 bases at V and 1 base at J, with 9 bases between the two ends. The CDR3 spans 13 residues. Per the germline V gene, CDR1 is SNHLY and CDR2 is FYNNEI. CDR3 sequence reads: CASRWTENTEAFF. The CDR3, as DNA: TGTGCCAGCAGGTGGACAGAGAACACTGAAGCTTTCTTT.

The CDR3 region has the DNA TGTGCCAGCAGGGACACCGGGACAGGGGACTACAATGAGCAGTTCTTC. As protein: CASRDTGTGDYNEQFF. This chain joins TRBV6-6 and TRBJ2-1; 10 nucleotides agree with TRBD1. The J segment lost 3 bases and the V segment lost 6 bases, leaving 8 bases of the junction unmatched. The CDR3 length is 16 residues. From germline, CDR1 is MNHNY and CDR2 SVGAGI (reference sequence).

The chain is built from TRBV2 and TRBJ2-1; 8 bases fit TRBD1. CDR3 length: 15 residues. The V segment lost 3 bases and the J segment 6 bases; nucleotides outside the gene matches: 7. Germline loops: CDR1 SNHLY, CDR2 FYNNEI. The CDR3 DNA is TGTGCCAGCAGTGATCAGTGGACAGGGTCCAATGAGCAGTTCTTC. Translating it yields CASSDQWTGSNEQFF.

CDR3 nucleotide sequence: TGTGCCAGCAGCCATCTAGCGGGTTCGAACACCGGGGAGCTGTTTTTT. It specifies CASSHLAGSNTGELFF. The rearrangement uses TRBV4-2 and TRBJ2-2; 8 nucleotides align to TRBD2. V lost 3 bases to trimming and J lost 0 bases; unmatched junction nucleotides: 3. Germline CDR1 and CDR2: LGHNA and YNFKEQ. The CDR3 sequence is 16 residues long.

This rearrangement joins TRBV28 to TRBJ2-1, with 8 positions matching TRBD2. Germline V gives CDR1 MDHEN, CDR2 SYDVKM. J was trimmed by 4 bases and V by 6 bases; bases with no gene match: 5. The CDR3 contains 14 residues. For the CDR3, the DNA is TGTGCCAGCAGGGCGGGGGGTCGGTACAATGAGCAGTTCTTC. This sequence encodes CASRAGGRYNEQFF.

This clone appeared once. CDR3 nucleotide sequence: TGTGCCAGCTCACCGGGACAGGGTGAAAAACTGTTTTTT. This codes for CASSPGQGEKLFF. The chain is built from TRBV18 and TRBJ1-4; 9 bases match TRBD1. V lost 3 bases and J lost 7; bases outside the gene matches: 0. Germline V CDR1 and CDR2: KGHSH, LQKENI. CDR3 length: 13 amino acids.

The rearrangement uses TRBV15 and TRBJ2-7; 7 positions match TRBD2. CDR3 length equals 14 residues. Trimming took 1 base from V and 3 from J; bases not matched to a gene: 3. CDR1 LNHNV and CDR2 YYDKDF come from the germline V gene (reference sequence). The CDR3 sequence: CATSRGGSLYEQYF. CDR3 coding DNA: TGTGCCACCAGCAGAGGCGGGAGCCTCTACGAGCAGTACTTC.

The V and J genes are TRBV27 and TRBJ1-2, with a tentative D call TRBD1 (6 bases). CDR3 length equals 14 residues. Between the trimmed V and J ends, which lost 4 bases and 5 bases, there was a span of 14 bases. The germline V gene has CDR1 MNHEY and CDR2 SMNVEV (reference sequence). In nucleotides, the CDR3 is TGTGCCAGCAGTTCTCCAGGGGTCGGTTATGGCTACACCTTC. Protein: CASSSPGVGYGYTF.

This chain links TRBV10-3 with TRBJ2-1; 9 nucleotides agree with TRBD2. The CDR3 length is 17 residues. V lost 8 bases and J lost 4; bases outside the gene matches: 15. Germline V gives CDR1 ENHRY, CDR2 SYGVKD. CDR3 DNA sequence: TGTGCCATCGGTCGAGCGGGAGGTCGCGGGATTTACAATGAGCAGTTCTTC. Its protein is CAIGRAGGRGIYNEQFF.

CDR3 DNA: TGTGCCAGCAGCTTGGTACCGACCGCGGGCAAAAACATTCAGTACTTC. Its translation is CASSLVPTAGKNIQYF. The chain joins TRBV5-8 to TRBJ2-4; weak D call: TRBD2 (5 bases). The CDR3 totals 16 residues. The V end lost 0 bases, the J end lost 3 bases, and 13 bases lay between the germline ends. Germline lookup yields CDR1 SGHTS and CDR2 YDEGEE.

V is TRBV24-1 and J is TRBJ2-1; possibly TRBD2 for D (5 bases). V was pared by 5 bases and J by 1 base, with 11 bases between. The CDR3 has 15 amino acids. Germline loops: CDR1 KGHDR, CDR2 SFDVKD. CDR3 amino acids: CATSGFAGSYNEQFF. As DNA, the CDR3 is TGTGCCACCAGTGGTTTCGCGGGTTCCTACAATGAGCAGTTCTTC.

The table lists this clone with a few counts. The chain combines TRBV30 with TRBJ1-5, with D uncertain. V gave up 1 base and J gave up 4 bases, with 8 bases separating them. The CDR3 has 13 amino acids. Looked up from germline, CDR1 is GTSNPN and CDR2 is SVGIG (reference sequence). The CDR3 loop is CAWSEKLNQPQHF. The CDR3 DNA reads as TGTGCCTGGAGTGAGAAGCTTAATCAGCCCCAGCATTTT.

The chain carries TRBV28 and TRBJ2-1; 12 nucleotides agree with TRBD2. Germline-derived CDR1 and CDR2 are MDHEN and SYDVKM. The CDR3 extends over 14 amino acids. J lost 4 bases, V lost 7 bases, and 2 bases had no gene match. The CDR3 loop is CASTSGRAYNEQFF. The DNA for the CDR3 is TGTGCCAGCACTAGCGGGAGGGCTTACAATGAGCAGTTCTTC.

This chain uses TRBV7-9 with TRBJ1-4; TRBD1 aligns across 7 bases. Germline loops: CDR1 SEHNR, CDR2 FQNEAQ (reference sequence). There are 15 residues in the CDR3. The J segment lost 8 bases and the V segment lost 0 bases, leaving 6 bases of the junction unmatched. The CDR3 loop is CASSLALTGLEKLFF. The CDR3 bases are TGTGCCAGCAGCTTAGCCCTGACAGGGTTGGAAAAACTGTTTTTT.

This chain joins TRBV24-1 and TRBJ2-1; perhaps TRBD2 as D (6 bases). The ends were cut back, 5 bases at V and 7 bases at J, with 17 bases in the middle. Germline assignment: CDR1 KGHDR and CDR2 SFDVKD. The CDR3 spans 15 residues. The CDR3 spells CATSGATSSVNEQFF. The CDR3 DNA is TGTGCCACCAGTGGGGCGACTAGTTCGGTAAATGAGCAGTTCTTC.

The rearrangement joins TRBV18 to TRBJ2-5, with a possible D match to TRBD1 (5 bases). The V and J ends lost 6 bases and 1 base respectively, with 12 bases between them. Germline-derived CDR1 and CDR2 are KGHSH and LQKENI. This CDR3 has 14 residues. CDR3 residues: CASSPTALQETQYF. Written as DNA, the CDR3 is TGTGCCAGCTCCCCGACAGCCCTCCAAGAGACCCAGTACTTC.

The V call is TRBV2, the J call TRBJ1-2, with unresolved D. This CDR3 is 14 amino acids long. Germline-derived CDR1 and CDR2 are SNHLY and FYNNEI. The ends were cut back, 3 bases at V and 5 bases at J, with 13 bases in the middle. The CDR3 nucleotides read TGTGCCAGCAGTGACGAGGGTACCTCATATGGCTACACCTTC. This gives the protein CASSDEGTSYGYTF.

The sample holds one count of this clone. The gene calls are TRBV24-1 and TRBJ2-7; D might be TRBD2 (6 bases). CDR1 and CDR2 from the germline V gene are KGHDR and SFDVKD. V was cut by 0 bases and J by 0 bases, with 35 bases left in between. This CDR3 comprises 24 residues. The CDR3: CATSDLGGAPLSRPTSRGSYEQYF. The CDR3 DNA reads TGTGCCACCAGTGATTTGGGAGGGGCGCCACTGTCGAGACCTACTTCCCGGGGCTCCTACGAGCAGTACTTC.

This rearrangement joins TRBV6-5 to TRBJ1-1, with TRBD1 as a possible D gene (5 bases). The CDR3 covers 14 residues. Germline CDR1 and CDR2: MNHEY and SVGAGI. Trimming took off 2 bases at V and 1 base at J, with 8 bases between the two ends. The CDR3, as DNA: TGTGCCAGCAGTTACCAAAGGGGGAACACTGAAGCTTTCTTT. This encodes CASSYQRGNTEAFF.

There are many counts of this clone. CDR3 DNA: TGTGCCAGCAGCCGGGGACTAGCGGACTACGAGCAGTACTTC. Encoded protein: CASSRGLADYEQYF. This rearrangement joins TRBV5-5 to TRBJ2-7; 11 bases are a match to TRBD2. After removal of 4 bases from V and 3 bases from J, the junction contained 3 bases not matched to a gene. The CDR3 runs to 14 residues. Germline assignment: CDR1 SGHKS and CDR2 YYEKEE (reference sequence).

The rearrangement uses TRBV27 and TRBJ2-1; D perhaps matches TRBD1 (6 bases). V was shortened by 4 bases and J by 0 bases, with 13 bases between the two germline ends. Germline V gene sequence: CDR1 MNHEY, CDR2 SMNVEV (reference sequence). The CDR3 runs 16 residues. CDR3 in DNA: TGTGCCAGCAGTTCCTCCGACAGGAGCTCCTACAATGAGCAGTTCTTC. This codes for CASSSSDRSSYNEQFF.

J is TRBJ1-1 and V is TRBV24-1; the match to TRBD1 covers 8 bases. The trim removed 5 bases at V and 5 bases at J, leaving 3 bases unmatched. This CDR3 spans 13 amino acids. Germline V gene sequence: CDR1 KGHDR, CDR2 SFDVKD. The CDR3 region is CATSGTGRTEAFF. The CDR3, as DNA: TGTGCCACCAGTGGGACAGGGAGGACTGAAGCTTTCTTT.

V is TRBV12-5 and J is TRBJ1-3; TRBD1 agrees at 9 bases. The CDR3 spans 20 residues. CDR1 is LGHNT and CDR2 is FRNRAP in the germline V gene. V trimming: 2 bases; J trimming: 2 bases; junction bases outside the gene matches: 16. CDR3 protein: CASGLTLETGTGWPGNTIYF. The CDR3 region has the DNA TGTGCTAGTGGTTTGACCCTTGAAACCGGGACAGGGTGGCCTGGAAACACCATATATTTT.

The gene calls are TRBV2 and TRBJ2-5; D may be TRBD2 (6 bases). There are 13 residues in the CDR3. The V gene lost 7 bases and the J gene lost 2 bases, with 11 bases spanning the gap. Germline assignment: CDR1 SNHLY and CDR2 FYNNEI. The CDR3, as DNA: TGTGCCAGCATTAGGGACTTTCAAGAGACCCAGTACTTC. It translates to CASIRDFQETQYF.

The V call is TRBV7-2, the J call TRBJ2-3; perhaps TRBD1 as D (6 bases). CDR1 is SGHTA, CDR2 FQGNSA, per germline. The CDR3 extends over 18 amino acids. Trimming took 0 bases from V and 1 from J, leaving 17 bases between them. CDR3: CASSLAILVRGGTDTQYF. The CDR3, as DNA: TGTGCCAGCAGCTTAGCGATTCTGGTCAGGGGAGGCACAGATACGCAGTATTTT.